These 7 T cell receptor beta chains were sequenced from one sample in a study. TCRdb itself ran the 5' RACE reads through MiXCR, one entry per CDR3 protein. The data hold thousands of distinct CDR3 sequences, with 60% observed a single time. Sequenced: tumor-infiltrating memory CD4+ T cells sorted from the breast tumor. Subset denoted: memory CD4+ T cells, CD4+CD45RO+CD25-. Receptors originate from a female donor with breast cancer.

The J gene is TRBJ2-3, the V gene TRBV7-3, with 8 bases matching TRBD2. Germline assignment: CDR1 SGHTA and CDR2 FQGTGA. The junction had 10 bases not matched to a gene; V was cut back by 5 bases and J by 6 bases. The CDR3 runs to 15 residues. The CDR3 sequence: CASSQASGRGDTQYF. The CDR3 DNA reads TGTGCCAGCAGCCAAGCCAGCGGGAGAGGTGATACGCAGTATTTT. Combining the CDR3 with reference TRBV7-3 and TRBJ2-3 gives the whole variable domain GAGVSQTPSNKVTEKGKYVELRCDPISGHTALYWYRQSLGQGPEFLIYFQGTGAADDSGLPNDRFFAVRPEGSVSTLKIQRTERGDSAVYLCASSQASGRGDTQYFGPGTRLTVL.

The chain carries TRBV5-1 and TRBJ2-3; D gene ambiguous. The CDR3 totals 12 residues. The germline CDR1 and CDR2 sequences are SGHRS and YFSETQ. Between the trimmed V and J ends, which lost 0 bases and 5 bases, there was a span of 4 bases. CDR3 protein: CASSLGGDTQYF. The CDR3 DNA reads as TGCGCCAGCAGCTTGGGGGGAGATACGCAGTATTTT.

This clonotype was counted a few times. The rearrangement joins TRBV28 to TRBJ2-1; 13 bases align to TRBD2. The ends lost 8 bases at V and 7 bases at J; junction bases unmatched: 5. The CDR3 length is 14 residues. CDR1 MDHEN and CDR2 SYDVKM come from the germline V gene. The CDR3 DNA reads as TGTGCCAGCCTGTTACTAGCGGGAGGGAATGAGCAGTTCTTC. Protein: CASLLLAGGNEQFF. The variable domain in full, completed from reference TRBV28 and TRBJ2-1, reads DVKVTQSSRYLVKRTGEKVFLECVQDMDHENMFWYRQDPGLGLRLIYFSYDVKMKEKGDIPEGYSVSREKKERFSLILESASTNQTSMYLCASLLLAGGNEQFFGPGTRLTVL.

The rearrangement joins TRBV12-3 or TRBV12-4 to TRBJ2-7; D gene unclear. Trimming pared 3 bases from V and 2 bases from J, leaving 11 bases between. CDR3 length equals 14 residues. The CDR3 region is CASSFAPRAYEQYF. CDR3 sequence (DNA): TGTGCCAGCAGTTTCGCCCCCCGGGCCTACGAGCAGTACTTC.

The CDR3 protein is CASSPKGGIAYEQYF. The CDR3 bases are TGTGCCAGCAGCCCGAAAGGGGGTATTGCCTACGAGCAGTACTTC. The chain has TRBV9 and TRBJ2-7, with TRBD1 as a possible D gene (6 bases). Looked up from germline, CDR1 is SGDLS and CDR2 is YYNGEE. With 4 bases removed from V and 2 bases from J, the gap between germline ends came to 16 bases. This CDR3 is 15 amino acids long.

The chain uses TRBV12-3 or TRBV12-4 and TRBJ2-1; maybe TRBD2 (6 bases). Trimming shortened V by 5 bases and J by 8 bases, and 10 bases separated the two germline ends. CDR3 length: 12 amino acids. In DNA form, the CDR3 reads TGTGCCAGCAGTGGGGGAGGCGATGAGCAGTTCTTC. Translation gives CASSGGGDEQFF.

The chain carries TRBV29-1 and TRBJ2-6; TRBD1 aligns across 7 bases. The CDR3 covers 14 residues. With 7 bases clipped from V and 2 bases from J, the junction kept 5 bases outside the gene matches. Germline CDR1 and CDR2: SQVTM and ANQGSEA. CDR3 in amino acids: CSGTTGAGANVLTF. CDR3 bases: TGCAGCGGGACCACAGGGGCTGGGGCCAACGTCCTGACTTTC.